This is a list of T cell receptor beta chains from one sample in a study of blood T cells in healthy people across ages. TCRdb ran MiXCR on the 5' RACE reads and lists one entry per CDR3 protein. The sample shows around 870,000 distinct CDR3 sequences, around 28% of them seen only once. Sequencing was carried out using blood. The receptors were sampled from an elderly woman in good health. Both conserved end residues are part of each CDR3. D genes are given only for firm matches. The size field is filled for only some rows; it gives once, few, many or a size class.

TRBJ1-5 NA NA TRBV20-1 CSAPVTQPQHF TGCAGTGCCCCCGTCACTCAGCCCCAGCATTTT
TRBJ1-6 NA many TRBV6-5 CASSYTTGENSPLHF TGTGCCAGCAGTTACACTACAGGAGAAAATTCACCCCTCCACTTT
TRBJ2-1 TRBD2 many TRBV12-3/TRBV12-4 CASSSRAGGKLSSYNEQFF TGTGCCAGCAGTTCCCGAGCGGGGGGTAAACTAAGCTCCTACAATGAGCAGTTCTTC
TRBJ2-2 TRBD1 NA TRBV5-1 CASRMSTGLTGELFF TGCGCCAGCAGGATGTCGACAGGGCTCACCGGGGAGCTGTTTTTT
TRBJ1-2 NA many TRBV15 CATSRDLRNNGYTF TGTGCCACCAGCAGAGATCTCAGGAACAATGGCTACACCTTC
TRBJ2-7 NA many TRBV27 CASSFIGTPYEQYF TGTGCCAGCAGTTTCATTGGGACACCTTACGAGCAGTACTTC
TRBJ2-7 NA many TRBV12-3/TRBV12-4 CASSLRTYEQYF TGTGCCAGCAGTCTCAGGACCTACGAGCAGTACTTC
TRBJ1-1 NA few TRBV5-1 CASSLILRGEGGRGAFF TGCGCCAGCAGCTTGATTTTGAGGGGCGAGGGGGGACGTGGAGCTTTCTTT
TRBJ1-1 NA NA TRBV3-1 CASSPRPHWAAFF TGTGCCAGCAGCCCCCGGCCCCACTGGGCCGCTTTCTTT
TRBJ2-7 TRBD2 NA TRBV5-1 CASSSLITSGRDHEQYF TGCGCCAGCAGCTCCCTGATTACTAGCGGGAGGGACCACGAGCAGTACTTC
TRBJ2-1 NA few TRBV5-1 CASSLPGNKQFF TGCGCCAGCAGTTTGCCGGGGAATAAGCAGTTCTTC
TRBJ1-3 NA many TRBV12-3/TRBV12-4 CASSLRGRSGNTIYF TGTGCCAGCAGTTTACGGGGGCGATCTGGAAACACCATATATTTT
TRBJ2-2 TRBD1 few TRBV20-1 CSAGTVTGELFF TGCAGTGCCGGGACAGTCACCGGGGAGCTGTTTTTT
TRBJ1-1 NA NA TRBV7-3 CASSSGRSNTEAFF TGTGCCAGCAGCTCGGGACGCTCGAACACTGAAGCTTTCTTT
TRBJ2-1 NA many TRBV5-4 CASSLGGARSYNEQFF TGTGCCAGCAGCTTGGGGGGGGCTAGATCCTACAATGAGCAGTTCTTC
TRBJ1-2 TRBD1 many TRBV6-5 CASSYSRTGGHGYTF TGTGCCAGCAGTTACTCGAGGACAGGGGGCCATGGCTACACCTTC
TRBJ2-1 NA many TRBV29-1 CSVTGLYNEQFF TGCAGCGTTACCGGACTCTACAATGAGCAGTTCTTC
TRBJ2-1 NA many TRBV10-3 CAISAPSWGVGHNEQFF TGTGCCATCAGTGCCCCTAGCTGGGGGGTGGGGCACAATGAGCAGTTCTTC